These 3 T cell receptor beta chains were all obtained from the same sample, sequenced in a study of T cells in Graves' hyperthyroidism and ophthalmopathy. RNA transcripts yielded amplified TCR beta CDR3 regions. The HTBI primer set was used in a first-round RT-PCR of the TCR CDR3. One entry per CDR3 protein, called by TCRdb with MiXCR from the multiplex PCR reads. The sample has around 340,000 distinct CDR3 sequences; around 14% are singletons. What was sequenced was blood. These receptors all come from a woman aged 25 to 39 with Graves' hyperthyroidism.

This clonotype was observed at least ten times. The chain recombines TRBV11-2 with TRBJ1-2; D remains ambiguous. V was pared by 3 bases and J by 5 bases, with 16 bases between. This CDR3 is built from 15 residues. Germline values: CDR1 SGHAT, CDR2 FQNNGV. Here the CDR3 DNA reads TGTGCCAGCAGCTTGGGTGGGAGTGCATCTTATGGCTACACCTTC. Translating gives CASSLGGSASYGYTF.

This clonotype was seen only a few times. The V and J genes are TRBV20-1 and TRBJ2-7; TRBD2 aligns across 11 bases. CDR1 and CDR2 from the germline V gene are DFQATT and SNEGSKA (reference sequence). Germline trimming cut 5 bases from V and 0 bases from J; bases unmatched to any gene: 9. There are 16 residues in the CDR3. The CDR3 DNA is TGCAGTGCTTCCGGGACTAGCGGAGGTAGCTCCTACGAGCAGTACTTC. Translating gives CSASGTSGGSSYEQYF.

This clonotype was observed many times. This sequence joins TRBV2 and TRBJ2-3; 12 bases agree with TRBD2. CDR1 is SNHLY and CDR2 is FYNNEI in the germline V gene. Trimming took 7 bases from V and 3 from J; bases not matched to a gene: 2. The CDR3 covers 14 residues. The CDR3 loop is CASIGLAGTDTQYF. CDR3 nucleotide sequence: TGTGCCAGCATCGGACTAGCGGGGACAGATACGCAGTATTTT.